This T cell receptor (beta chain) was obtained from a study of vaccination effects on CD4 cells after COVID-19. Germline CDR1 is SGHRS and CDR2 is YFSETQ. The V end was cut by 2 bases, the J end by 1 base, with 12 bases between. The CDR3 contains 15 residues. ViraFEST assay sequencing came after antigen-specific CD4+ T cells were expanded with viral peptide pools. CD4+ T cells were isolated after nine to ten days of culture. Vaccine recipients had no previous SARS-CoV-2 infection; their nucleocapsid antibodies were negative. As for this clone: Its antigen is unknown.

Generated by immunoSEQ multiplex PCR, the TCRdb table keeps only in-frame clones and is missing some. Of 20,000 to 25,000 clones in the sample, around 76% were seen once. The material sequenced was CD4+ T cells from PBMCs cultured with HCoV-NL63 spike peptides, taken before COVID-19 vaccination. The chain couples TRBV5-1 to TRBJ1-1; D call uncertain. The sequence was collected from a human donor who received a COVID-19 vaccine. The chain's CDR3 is CASSFGLARNTEAFF. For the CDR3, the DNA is TGCGCCAGCAGCTTTGGTTTAGCCAGGAACACTGAAGCTTTCTTT.